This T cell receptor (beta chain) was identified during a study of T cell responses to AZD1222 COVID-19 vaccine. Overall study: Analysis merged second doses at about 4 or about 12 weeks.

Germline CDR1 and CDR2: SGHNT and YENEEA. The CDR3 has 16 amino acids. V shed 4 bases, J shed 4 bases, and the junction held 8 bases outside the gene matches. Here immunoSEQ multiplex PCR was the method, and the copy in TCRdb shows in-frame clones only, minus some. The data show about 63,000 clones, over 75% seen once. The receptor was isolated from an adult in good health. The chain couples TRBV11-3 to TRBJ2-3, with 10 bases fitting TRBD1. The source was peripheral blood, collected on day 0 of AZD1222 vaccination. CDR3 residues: CASSSRKGTGADTQYF. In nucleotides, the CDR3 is TGTGCCAGCAGCTCCCGCAAAGGGACAGGGGCAGATACGCAGTATTTT.